Following are 23 T cell receptor beta chains from one sample sequenced in a study of T cell changes during pregnancy in multiple sclerosis. Sequencing was performed with immunoSEQ multiplex PCR; in TCRdb, only in-frame clones are kept and a portion is missing. The sample includes about 23,000 clones, over 75% of them seen just once. The sequenced sample was CD8+ T cells from peripheral blood mononuclear cells, obtained after pregnancy. Source of these receptors: a female donor with multiple sclerosis, enrolled in a pregnancy study.

This clone showed up just once. V is TRBV5-1 and J is TRBJ2-1; 7 bases are a match to TRBD2. The CDR3 is 16 amino acids. Germline lookup yields CDR1 SGHRS and CDR2 YFSETQ. The trim removed 1 base at V and 8 bases at J, leaving 12 bases unmatched. This CDR3 is CASSLFPRLADDEQFF. CDR3 in DNA: TGCGCCAGCAGCTTGTTCCCGCGACTAGCTGACGATGAGCAGTTCTTC.

This clone has a handful of counts. The V and J genes are TRBV27 and TRBJ2-1, with TRBD2 matching over 7 bases. Germline V gene sequence: CDR1 MNHEY, CDR2 SMNVEV (reference sequence). V lost 5 bases and J lost 7; bases outside the gene matches: 17. This CDR3 region has 17 residues. The CDR3 region has the DNA TGTGCCAGCAGTCCTTCCCCGGGCGGGAGCCCTAGGAATGAGCAGTTCTTC. Translating gives CASSPSPGGSPRNEQFF.

The V and J genes are TRBV5-6 and TRBJ2-1; D not resolved. CDR3 length equals 11 residues. V dropped 0 bases and J dropped 10 bases, with 5 bases sitting between them. The germline V gene has CDR1 SGHDT and CDR2 YYEEEE. The CDR3 sequence: CASSLGGEQFF. CDR3 DNA: TGTGCCAGCAGCTTGGGCGGCGAGCAGTTCTTC. Complete variable domain (other parts from reference TRBV5-6 and TRBJ2-1): DAGVTQSPTHLIKTRGQQVTLRCSPKSGHDTVSWYQQALGQGPQFIFQYYEEEERQRGNFPDRFSGHQFPNYSSELNVNALLLGDSALYLCASSLGGEQFFGPGTRLTVL.

The gene calls are TRBV19 and TRBJ2-7; D is ambiguous. In germline, CDR1 is LNHDA, CDR2 SQIVND (reference sequence). CDR3 size: 13 residues. V shed 5 bases and J shed 3 bases, with 11 bases lying between them. CDR3 bases: TGTGCCAGTAGTTGGTCAGGTCGCTACGAGCAGTACTTC. This encodes CASSWSGRYEQYF.

The chain carries TRBV1 and TRBJ2-1; TRBD2 is taken as the D call from the table, unchecked against the DNA. TRBV1 is listed as a pseudogene. This CDR3 comprises 16 residues. The CDR3 protein is CTSSRLGAGGPDEQFF. CDR3 in DNA: TGCACCAGCAGCCGCTTGGGGGCGGGAGGGCCGGATGAGCAGTTCTTC.

The chain links TRBV6-1 to TRBJ2-7; D is unresolved. The CDR3 length is 14 residues. Germline-derived CDR1 and CDR2 are MNHNS and SASEGT. V lost 2 bases, J lost 2 bases, and 10 bases lay in between. In DNA, the CDR3 is TGTGCCAGCAGTGAACGGGTAGTTGCCTACGAGCAGTACTTC. Its translation is CASSERVVAYEQYF.

The chain employs TRBV27 and TRBJ2-2, with D maybe TRBD1 (7 bases). Germline V gene data show CDR1 as MNHEY and CDR2 as SMNVEV (reference sequence). CDR3 length: 14 amino acids. V lost 7 bases and J 5 bases, leaving 14 bases between the germline ends. The CDR3 sequence: CASTWAGGTGELFF. For the CDR3, the DNA is TGTGCCAGCACTTGGGCAGGGGGGACCGGGGAGCTGTTTTTT.

The rearrangement joins TRBV29-1 to TRBJ2-7, with 10 bases fitting TRBD2. The CDR3 runs 14 residues. Germline V gene data show CDR1 as SQVTM and CDR2 as ANQGSEA. V trimming: 3 bases; J trimming: 1 base; junction bases outside the gene matches: 3. The CDR3 sequence is CSVDRAGGSYEQYF. The CDR3 DNA reads as TGCAGCGTTGACCGAGCGGGAGGGTCCTACGAGCAGTACTTC.

The chain recombines TRBV6-6 with TRBJ2-5, with 10 bases identical to TRBD2. V gave up 9 bases and J gave up 4 bases; unmatched junction bases: 14. Per germline, CDR1 MNHNY and CDR2 SVGAGI (reference sequence). This CDR3 spans 16 amino acids. CDR3 loop: CASSRESGRVGETQYF. DNA for the CDR3: TGTGCCAGTAGCAGGGAGAGCGGGAGGGTGGGAGAGACCCAGTACTTC.

The J gene is TRBJ1-3, the V gene TRBV7-9; 7 bases align to TRBD1. Germline CDR1 and CDR2: SEHNR and FQNEAQ (reference sequence). Germline trimming cut 4 bases from V and 2 bases from J; bases unmatched to any gene: 8. The CDR3 covers 16 residues. CDR3 loop: CASSWANTGAGNTIYF. DNA of the CDR3: TGTGCCAGCAGCTGGGCGAATACAGGGGCTGGAAACACCATATATTTT.

This chain joins TRBV28 and TRBJ2-7, with TRBD2 matching 12 bases. Germline lookup yields CDR1 MDHEN and CDR2 SYDVKM. The V and J ends lost 5 bases and 2 bases, in that order; junction bases with no gene match: 19. This CDR3 is 20 amino acids long. The CDR3 nucleotides read TGTGCCAGCAGTATTCTAGCGGGAGGGCCCGGAGGGCGCATCCCCTACGAGCAGTACTTC. As protein: CASSILAGGPGGRIPYEQYF.

The chain's CDR3 is CASSSRDRGLGDTQYF. In DNA form, the CDR3 reads TGTGCCAGCAGCTCCCGGGACAGGGGGCTTGGAGATACGCAGTATTTT. The rearrangement links TRBV11-3 to TRBJ2-3; 12 positions match TRBD1. There are 16 residues in the CDR3. Germline CDR1 is SGHNT and CDR2 is YENEEA. Losses at the gene ends were 4 bases for V and 5 bases for J; bases not matched to a gene: 7.

This chain uses TRBV11-2 with TRBJ1-1; unclear D gene. Trimming cost V 1 base and J 7 bases, with 10 bases left between them. This CDR3 has 13 amino acids. Germline V gene sequence: CDR1 SGHAT, CDR2 FQNNGV. CDR3: CASSLVRRGEAFF. The CDR3 DNA follows: TGTGCCAGCAGCTTAGTCCGGCGCGGTGAAGCTTTCTTT.

V gene TRBV7-2 combines with J gene TRBJ2-1, with 7 bases aligning to TRBD2. The CDR3 is 17 residues long. Trimming cost V 2 bases and J 8 bases; bases outside gene matches: 15. Germline CDR1 reads SGHTA; CDR2 reads FQGNSA. The CDR3 bases are TGTGCCAGCAGCTTAAGAGGGACGGGAGGCTGGGGGGATGAGCAGTTCTTC. This sequence encodes CASSLRGTGGWGDEQFF.

This clone appeared a single time. The chain has TRBV11-2 and TRBJ2-3; the match to TRBD2 covers 13 bases. With V trimmed by 4 bases and J by 7 bases, 5 bases remained unmatched. CDR3 length: 15 amino acids. Germline loops: CDR1 SGHAT, CDR2 FQNNGV. The CDR3 DNA reads TGTGCCAGCAGCTCGGGACTAGCGGGGCCTTATACGCAGTATTTT. This codes for CASSSGLAGPYTQYF.

Only one count was recorded for this clone. The chain uses TRBV21-1 and TRBJ2-2; the table's D gene call, TRBD2, was not cross checked with the DNA. TRBV21-1 is an annotated pseudogene. The CDR3 runs 21 residues. The CDR3 DNA sequence: TGTGCCAGCAGCAAAGCGGTGAGGACTAGCGGGAGATTATCCAACACCGGGGAGCTGTTTTTT. Translating it yields CASSKAVRTSGRLSNTGELFF.

The V and J genes are TRBV7-9 and TRBJ1-1; D is uncertain. The CDR3 is 14 amino acids. V was trimmed by 5 bases and J by 7 bases, leaving 17 bases between them. Germline V gene lookup returns CDR1 SEHNR and CDR2 FQNEAQ (reference sequence). CDR3: CASSILKVTIEAFF. CDR3 bases: TGTGCCAGCAGCATTCTTAAAGTTACTATTGAAGCTTTCTTT.

V is TRBV11-2 and J is TRBJ2-5, with D possibly matching TRBD1 (6 bases). There are 13 residues in the CDR3. Germline V lookup: CDR1 SGHAT, CDR2 FQNNGV. Trimming took off 4 bases at V and 4 bases at J, with 10 bases between the two ends. The chain's CDR3 is CASSSGVLETQYF. The CDR3 DNA reads TGTGCCAGCAGCTCAGGGGTTTTAGAGACCCAGTACTTC.

This clone occurred once. V usage is TRBV9 and J usage is TRBJ2-3, with 13 bases identical to TRBD2. Germline V gene lookup returns CDR1 SGDLS and CDR2 YYNGEE. V was pared by 1 base and J by 5 bases, with 1 base of the junction left unmatched. The CDR3 is 15 residues long. CDR3 sequence: CASSVTSGGGDTQYF. The CDR3 coding sequence is TGTGCCAGCAGCGTAACTAGCGGGGGGGGAGATACGCAGTATTTT. The full variable domain, with the rest looked up from reference TRBV9 and TRBJ2-3, is DSGVTQTPKHLITATGQRVTLRCSPRSGDLSVYWYQQSLDQGLQFLIQYYNGEERAKGNILERFSAQQFPDLHSELNLSSLELGDSALYFCASSVTSGGGDTQYFGPGTRLTVL.

The genes are TRBV4-3 and TRBJ2-7; 10 bases are a match to TRBD2. The CDR3 is made up of 16 amino acids. The germline CDR1 and CDR2 sequences are LGHNA and YSLEER. V shed 0 bases, J shed 10 bases, and the junction held 12 bases outside the gene matches. CDR3 in DNA: TGCGCCAGCAGCCAAGATCACGCTGGTCTAGCGGGAGTTCAGTACTTC. Its protein product is CASSQDHAGLAGVQYF.

The chain is built from TRBV7-2 and TRBJ2-5; a possible D gene is TRBD1 (6 bases). The CDR3 spans 16 residues. Germline-derived CDR1 and CDR2 are SGHTA and FQGNSA. V dropped 4 bases and J dropped 3 bases, with 18 bases sitting between them. Written as DNA, the CDR3 is TGTGCCAGCAGCTACCCACAGGGCCTTCGCGAAGAGACCCAGTACTTC. Translated: CASSYPQGLREETQYF.

V usage is TRBV28 and J usage is TRBJ2-7; 10 nucleotides match TRBD1. Trimming at V came to 3 bases and at J to 6 bases, leaving 5 bases not matched to a gene. Per germline, CDR1 MDHEN and CDR2 SYDVKM. The CDR3 has 14 amino acids. The CDR3 nucleotides read TGTGCCAGCAGTTTTAGACAGGGGGCAACCGAGCAGTACTTC. Protein: CASSFRQGATEQYF.

This chain connects TRBV11-2 to TRBJ2-7, with D possibly being TRBD2 (6 bases). V gave up 0 bases and J gave up 3 bases, with 9 bases separating them. Germline CDR1 SGHAT, CDR2 FQNNGV. The CDR3 loop spans 14 amino acids. The CDR3 loop is CASSLDSGYYEQYF. The CDR3, as DNA: TGTGCCAGCAGCTTAGATAGCGGATACTACGAGCAGTACTTC.